Shown below are 21 T cell receptor beta chains from a single sample sequenced in a study of tumor-infiltrating lymphocytes in localized non-small cell lung cancer. Sequencing used immunoSEQ multiplex PCR; TCRdb keeps in-frame clones, though not all of them. The data show under 35,000 clones, roughly 85% seen once. Sequencing input: lung tumor tissue. These receptors were taken from a human donor with non-small cell lung cancer.

The chain uses TRBV4-3 and TRBJ1-5, with D possibly matching TRBD1 (6 bases). The CDR3 contains 19 residues. CDR1 and CDR2 (germline): LGHNA, YSLEER. Trimming cost V 0 bases and J 1 base, with 19 bases left between them. CDR3 sequence: CASSQEWGQGAGSNQPQHF. CDR3 in DNA: TGCGCCAGCAGCCAAGAGTGGGGACAAGGGGCAGGGAGCAATCAGCCCCAGCATTTT.

Comments on this clone: Relative to the germline gene, one junction end is altered; a read error may explain this. The rearrangement joins TRBV2 to TRBJ1-1; unclear D gene. The CDR3 sequence is 12 residues long. Germline V gene sequence: CDR1 SNHLY, CDR2 FYNNEI. The CDR3 sequence: CASIEANTEAFF. DNA for the CDR3: TGTGCCAGCATTGAAGCGAACACTGAAGCTTTCTTT.

This clone was counted a few times. The V and J genes are TRBV9 and TRBJ1-6, with 10 bases lining up with TRBD1. The CDR3 runs 15 residues. The V gene end was trimmed by 3 bases and the J gene end by 7 bases; junction bases not matched to a gene: 4. Germline CDR1 SGDLS, CDR2 YYNGEE. This chain's CDR3 is CASSALGQGNSPLHF. The DNA for the CDR3 is TGTGCCAGCAGCGCCCTGGGACAGGGGAATTCACCCCTCCACTTT.

CDR3 sequence (DNA): TGTGCCAGCGGGAGACAGGGGAATAATGAAAAACTGTTTTTT. Its translation: CASGRQGNNEKLFF. The J gene is TRBJ1-4, the V gene TRBV6-1; TRBD1 matches 8 bases. V was clipped by 8 bases and J by 4 bases; unmatched bases: 6. The CDR3 consists of 14 residues. Germline V gene lookup returns CDR1 MNHNS and CDR2 SASEGT.

The rearrangement links TRBV4-3 to TRBJ1-2, with a weak D call TRBD1 (6 bases). The CDR3 consists of 14 residues. The V end lost 4 bases, the J end lost 8 bases, and 17 bases lay between the germline ends. Germline values: CDR1 LGHNA, CDR2 YSLEER. The DNA for the CDR3 is TGCGCCAGCAGCCCCAACCCGGGGGCCGGCGGCTACACCTTC. It encodes CASSPNPGAGGYTF.

The chain employs TRBV10-2 and TRBJ2-5; D could derive from TRBD1 or TRBD2 (5 bases each). V was shortened by 7 bases and J by 4 bases, with 13 bases between the two germline ends. The CDR3 consists of 13 residues. Germline V lookup: CDR1 WSHSY, CDR2 SAAADI. This CDR3 is CASNPTRGETQYF. DNA of the CDR3: TGCGCCAGCAATCCCACTAGGGGAGAGACCCAGTACTTC.

This clone was seen once. V usage is TRBV18 and J usage is TRBJ1-2; D call uncertain. The CDR3 contains 13 residues. Looked up from germline, CDR1 is KGHSH and CDR2 is LQKENI. V was cut by 3 bases and J by 5 bases, with 10 bases left in between. The CDR3 nucleotides are TGTGCCAGCTCACCTGGTCTGCGTTATGGCTACACCTTC. Translating gives CASSPGLRYGYTF.

The chain combines TRBV9 with TRBJ1-6; D gene ambiguous. The V gene's germline CDR1 is SGDLS and CDR2 YYNGEE. Trimming removed 3 bases from V and 5 bases from J, with 9 bases in between. The CDR3 has 14 amino acids. Here the CDR3 DNA reads TGTGCCAGCAGCGGAACAGTGAATAATTCACCCCTCCACTTT. Its protein product is CASSGTVNNSPLHF.

The CDR3 bases are TGTGCCAGCAGCTTGGGTGGGTGGACTAATGAAAAACTGTTTTTT. It translates to CASSLGGWTNEKLFF. This chain links TRBV5-6 with TRBJ1-4; D is unresolved. CDR3 size: 15 residues. Germline V lookup: CDR1 SGHDT, CDR2 YYEEEE. V lost 0 bases and J 2 bases, leaving 8 bases between the germline ends. Combining the CDR3 with reference TRBV5-6 and TRBJ1-4 gives the whole variable domain DAGVTQSPTHLIKTRGQQVTLRCSPKSGHDTVSWYQQALGQGPQFIFQYYEEEERQRGNFPDRFSGHQFPNYSSELNVNALLLGDSALYLCASSLGGWTNEKLFFGSGTQLSVL.

The chain employs TRBV6-6 and TRBJ1-2, with no clear D. The V end was cut by 5 bases, the J end by 2 bases, with 15 bases between. This CDR3 is 15 amino acids long. Germline lookup yields CDR1 MNHNY and CDR2 SVGAGI (reference sequence). In DNA, the CDR3 is TGTGCCAGCAGTATCAACATCGAATGGAACTATGGCTACACCTTC. This sequence encodes CASSINIEWNYGYTF.

The gene calls are TRBV27 and TRBJ2-7; weak D call: TRBD1 (6 bases). The V gene's germline CDR1 is MNHEY and CDR2 SMNVEV (reference sequence). V was shortened by 6 bases and J by 1 base, with 13 bases between the two germline ends. The CDR3 has 14 residues. As DNA, the CDR3 is TGTGCCAGCAGACAAATGACAGGTTCCTACGAGCAGTACTTC. Protein product: CASRQMTGSYEQYF.

The CDR3 coding sequence is TGTGCCAGCAGCCCCTCCGGGACTAGCGGGCCGAAAACGGATACGCAGTATTTT. Translating gives CASSPSGTSGPKTDTQYF. The genes are TRBV13 and TRBJ2-3; 12 bases are a match to TRBD2. Germline values: CDR1 PRHDT, CDR2 FYEKMQ (reference sequence). CDR3 length: 18 amino acids. J was trimmed by 6 bases and V by 5 bases; bases with no gene match: 15. Variable domain in full (rest from reference TRBV13 and TRBJ2-3): AAGVIQSPRHLIKEKRETATLKCYPIPRHDTVYWYQQGPGQDPQFLISFYEKMQSDKGSIPDRFSAQQFSDYHSELNMSSLELGDSALYFCASSPSGTSGPKTDTQYFGPGTRLTVL.

The chain couples TRBV2 to TRBJ2-4; no clear D gene. In germline, CDR1 is SNHLY, CDR2 FYNNEI. The CDR3 spans 11 residues. V was clipped by 3 bases and J by 14 bases, with 11 bases between them. CDR3 sequence: CASSETELKYF. The CDR3 DNA reads TGTGCCAGCAGTGAGACGGAGTTAAAGTACTTC.

As DNA, the CDR3 is TGTGCCAGCAGCGCTCGGACGGCGAGCTCCTATAATTCACCCCTCCACTTT. Amino acid sequence: CASSARTASSYNSPLHF. The V and J genes are TRBV5-6 and TRBJ1-6; D gene uncertain. Germline V gene lookup returns CDR1 SGHDT and CDR2 YYEEEE. There are 17 residues in the CDR3. The V end lost 4 bases, the J end lost 0 bases, and 14 bases lay between the germline ends. The whole variable domain, filled in from reference TRBV5-6 and TRBJ1-6, reads DAGVTQSPTHLIKTRGQQVTLRCSPKSGHDTVSWYQQALGQGPQFIFQYYEEEERQRGNFPDRFSGHQFPNYSSELNVNALLLGDSALYLCASSARTASSYNSPLHFGNGTRLTVT.

Written as DNA, the CDR3 is TGTGCCAGCAGCGTAGAGGATTATCAGCCCCAGCATTTT. Protein sequence: CASSVEDYQPQHF. The rearrangement links TRBV9 to TRBJ1-5; D remains ambiguous. The germline V and J ends were trimmed by 0 bases and 5 bases, with 6 bases remaining between them. CDR1 is SGDLS, CDR2 YYNGEE, per germline. The CDR3 loop spans 13 amino acids. The full variable domain, rest sourced from reference TRBV9 and TRBJ1-5, is DSGVTQTPKHLITATGQRVTLRCSPRSGDLSVYWYQQSLDQGLQFLIQYYNGEERAKGNILERFSAQQFPDLHSELNLSSLELGDSALYFCASSVEDYQPQHFGDGTRLSIL.

The gene calls are TRBV7-2 and TRBJ2-7, with D unclear. V lost 7 bases and J lost 6, with 13 bases in between. CDR3 length: 12 amino acids. Germline V CDR1 and CDR2: SGHTA, FQGNSA. This chain's CDR3 is CASTSMGVEQYF. For the CDR3, the DNA is TGTGCCAGCACCTCCATGGGTGTCGAGCAGTACTTC. Using reference TRBV7-2 and TRBJ2-7 for the parts outside the CDR3, the full variable domain is GAGVSQSPSNKVTEKGKDVELRCDPISGHTALYWYRQSLGQGLEFLIYFQGNSAPDKSGLPSDRFSAERTGGSVSTLTIQRTQQEDSAVYLCASTSMGVEQYFGPGTRLTVT.

The rearrangement links TRBV4-3 to TRBJ1-6, with unresolved D. V was trimmed by 0 bases and J by 5 bases, leaving 11 bases between them. CDR3 length: 16 residues. Germline V CDR1 and CDR2: LGHNA, YSLEER. The CDR3 DNA reads TGCGCCAGCAGCCAAGAGGCAGAATCCCATAATTCACCCCTCCACTTT. As protein: CASSQEAESHNSPLHF.

There are a few counts of this clone. The chain uses TRBV11-1 and TRBJ1-1, with D maybe TRBD1 (5 bases). The CDR3 covers 13 residues. V lost 6 bases and J 2 bases, leaving 10 bases between the germline ends. Germline CDR1 SGHAT, CDR2 FQDESV (reference sequence). CDR3 sequence reads: CASSFGGNTEAFF. For the CDR3, the DNA is TGTGCCAGCAGTTTTGGGGGTAACACTGAAGCTTTCTTT.

V is TRBV4-3 and J is TRBJ1-4, with D perhaps matching TRBD1 (5 bases). Germline V gene sequence: CDR1 LGHNA, CDR2 YSLEER. The CDR3 length is 16 residues. V lost 0 bases and J lost 8, with 16 bases in between. The CDR3 coding sequence is TGCGCCAGCAGCCAAGATCCGAGGGGACTGTGGGAAAAACTGTTTTTT. Amino acid sequence: CASSQDPRGLWEKLFF.

V gene TRBV5-1 combines with J gene TRBJ1-4, with D uncertain. With 0 bases removed from V and 5 bases from J, the gap between germline ends came to 11 bases. Germline lookup yields CDR1 SGHRS and CDR2 YFSETQ. This CDR3 has 15 amino acids. This CDR3 reads CASSLGTFGNEKLFF. The CDR3 DNA reads as TGCGCCAGCAGCTTGGGAACTTTCGGAAATGAAAAACTGTTTTTT.

The rearrangement uses TRBV5-1 and TRBJ2-5; D gene unclear. The V end lost 0 bases, the J end lost 5 bases, and 11 bases lay between the germline ends. CDR1 is SGHRS, CDR2 YFSETQ, per germline. CDR3 length equals 14 residues. CDR3 protein: CASSLEVSDETQYF. The CDR3 DNA follows: TGCGCCAGCAGCTTGGAGGTCAGCGATGAGACCCAGTACTTC.